A selection of T cell receptor beta chains follows, all from one sample in a study of CD8+CD57+ T cells in acquired aplastic anemia. Each CDR3 protein is one row after TCRdb ran MiXCR on the reads. Among roughly 220,000 distinct CDR3 sequences listed, about 62% were seen once. Sequences were obtained from sorted CD4+, CD8+, or CD8+CD57+ T cells (not recorded which) from PBMCs. The receptors here all came from a human donor with aplastic anemia. Each CDR3 is given with its conserved first and last residue. A D gene is named only where the DNA matches it firmly. Clone size appears in some rows only: once, few, many, or a class for an expanded clone.

d_call,cdr3_length,v_call,clone_size,j_call,cdr3_aa,cdr3_nt
-,12,TRBV2,-,TRBJ2-5,CASRIWKETQYF,TGTGCCAGCAGAATTTGGAAAGAGACCCAGTACTTC
-,11,TRBV29-1,once,TRBJ2-3,CSVARADTQYF,TGCAGCGTTGCCAGGGCCGATACGCAGTATTTT
-,12,TRBV7-3,-,TRBJ1-1,CASSFDDTEAFF,TGTGCCAGCAGCTTCGACGACACTGAAGCTTTCTTT
-,13,TRBV5-1,-,TRBJ2-7,CASREGGPYEQYF,TGCGCCAGCAGGGAGGGGGGACCCTACGAGCAGTACTTC
TRBD2,13,TRBV2,-,TRBJ2-5,CASSGGTQETQYF,TGTGCCAGCAGCGGGGGGACCCAAGAGACCCAGTACTTC
TRBD2,13,TRBV10-3,-,TRBJ2-3,CAIGLAGTDTQYF,TGTGCCATCGGACTAGCGGGCACAGATACGCAGTATTTT
TRBD2,16,TRBV19,-,TRBJ2-5,CASSGRLAGRQETQYF,TGTGCCAGTAGTGGGAGACTAGCGGGGAGGCAAGAGACCCAGTACTTC
TRBD2,18,TRBV11-2,-,TRBJ2-2,CASSLSAGRGVNTGELFF,TGTGCCAGCAGCTTATCGGCCGGGAGGGGGGTGAACACCGGGGAGCTGTTTTTT
-,13,TRBV10-3,-,TRBJ1-1,CAIKKTGLGEAFF,TGTGCCATCAAAAAAACGGGGTTGGGTGAAGCTTTCTTT
TRBD1,15,TRBV19,-,TRBJ2-2,CASSIRDRATGELFF,TGTGCCAGTAGTATCCGGGACAGGGCCACCGGGGAGCTGTTTTTT
-,15,TRBV2,-,TRBJ1-1,CASSEATGFSAEAFF,TGTGCCAGCAGTGAAGCAACAGGGTTCTCAGCTGAAGCTTTCTTT
TRBD1,12,TRBV10-3,-,TRBJ2-7,CAKDRVTYEQYF,TGTGCCAAAGACAGGGTAACCTACGAGCAGTACTTC
TRBD1,15,TRBV24-1,-,TRBJ1-2,CATSEPGGENYGYTF,TGTGCCACCAGTGAGCCAGGGGGCGAGAACTATGGCTACACCTTC
TRBD2,13,TRBV20-1,-,TRBJ2-7,CSIAGGNQYEQYF,TGCAGCATAGCGGGGGGCAATCAATACGAGCAGTACTTC
-,12,TRBV14,once,TRBJ1-1,CAIIQNRAEAFF,TGTGCCATCATCCAGAACAGGGCTGAAGCTTTCTTT
-,16,TRBV2,-,TRBJ1-5,CASSLRDTLGNQPQHF,TGTGCCAGCAGCCTCCGGGACACTTTAGGCAATCAGCCCCAGCATTTT
-,14,TRBV19,-,TRBJ1-4,CASKSSTTNEKLFF,TGTGCCAGTAAATCGAGTACAACTAATGAAAAACTGTTTTTT
-,13,TRBV9,many,TRBJ2-2,CASKGGYTGELFF,TGTGCCAGCAAGGGAGGATACACCGGGGAGCTGTTTTTT
TRBD1,13,TRBV7-9,few,TRBJ1-6,CASGGQGSSPLHF,TGTGCCAGCGGAGGACAGGGGAGTTCACCCCTCCACTTT
-,11,TRBV2,-,TRBJ2-7,CASSDSDEQYF,TGTGCCAGCAGCGACAGCGACGAGCAGTACTTC
TRBD2,16,TRBV19,-,TRBJ2-7,CASSTGLARSSYEQYF,TGTGCCAGTAGTACAGGACTAGCGAGAAGCTCCTACGAGCAGTACTTC
-,16,TRBV24-1,-,TRBJ2-1,CATSDRDFVTYNEQFF,TGTGCCACCAGTGACAGGGACTTTGTGACCTACAATGAGCAGTTCTTC
-,14,TRBV2,-,TRBJ1-5,CASSPGSPGQPQHF,TGTGCCAGCAGCCCCGGGTCACCCGGCCAGCCCCAGCATTTT
TRBD1,15,TRBV27,few,TRBJ1-4,CASSLSGRGPEKLFF,TGTGCCAGCAGTTTATCTGGCAGGGGGCCTGAAAAACTGTTTTTT
-,13,TRBV11-2,-,TRBJ2-5,CASSVVGQETQYF,TGTGCCAGCAGCGTTGTGGGGCAAGAGACCCAGTACTTC
TRBD2,14,TRBV24-1,-,TRBJ2-1,CATSLAGSYNEQFF,TGTGCCACCAGTCTAGCGGGAAGCTACAATGAGCAGTTCTTC
-,15,TRBV19,-,TRBJ1-2,CASSMPAPNIRGYTF,TGTGCCAGTAGTATGCCGGCACCAAATATCAGGGGCTACACCTTC
-,16,TRBV7-2,-,TRBJ2-3,CASSLGGGGSTDTQYF,TGTGCCAGCAGCTTAGGCGGGGGCGGTAGCACAGATACGCAGTATTTT
TRBD1,14,TRBV19,-,TRBJ1-1,CASSISAGGNEAFF,TGTGCCAGTAGTATCTCGGCAGGGGGTAATGAAGCTTTCTTT
-,11,TRBV29-1,few,TRBJ1-2,CSVRDLYGYTF,TGCAGCGTTAGGGACCTCTATGGCTACACCTTC
-,14,TRBV7-9,many,TRBJ2-5,CASSFEGLGETQYF,TGTGCCAGCAGCTTCGAGGGGCTAGGAGAGACCCAGTACTTC
-,13,TRBV10-3,few,TRBJ2-7,CAISQDSSYEQYF,TGTGCCATCAGCCAGGACAGCTCCTACGAGCAGTACTTC
-,15,TRBV2,few,TRBJ2-5,CASTPPPAARETQYF,TGTGCCAGCACACCCCCCCCAGCGGCTAGGGAGACCCAGTACTTC
-,15,TRBV20-1,-,TRBJ2-3,CSARDPAGITDTQYF,TGCAGTGCTAGAGATCCCGCGGGAATCACAGATACGCAGTATTTT
-,17,TRBV19,-,TRBJ2-7,CASSKWGRQGTINEQYF,TGTGCCAGTAGCAAATGGGGGAGGCAGGGAACGATTAACGAGCAGTACTTC
-,12,TRBV24-1,-,TRBJ2-1,CATSDWSVEQFF,TGTGCCACCAGTGATTGGTCGGTAGAGCAGTTCTTC
TRBD2,14,TRBV11-3,-,TRBJ2-3,CASSPGGLADTQYF,TGTGCCAGCAGCCCCGGGGGGTTGGCAGATACGCAGTATTTT
-,15,TRBV12-3/TRBV12-4,many,TRBJ2-1,CASSFANRWGDEQFF,TGTGCCAGCAGTTTTGCTAACAGATGGGGGGATGAGCAGTTCTTC
TRBD2,14,TRBV18,few,TRBJ2-1,CASSPWGGYNEQFF,TGTGCCAGCTCACCCTGGGGGGGGTATAATGAGCAGTTCTTC
-,12,TRBV24-1,-,TRBJ2-7,CATSHGTYEQYF,TGTGCCACCAGCCACGGAACCTACGAGCAGTACTTC
TRBD1,15,TRBV19,once,TRBJ1-4,CASSNQGAPNEKLFF,TGTGCCAGTAGTAACCAGGGGGCACCTAATGAAAAACTGTTTTTT
-,13,TRBV20-1,-,TRBJ1-1,CSATSGGHPEAFF,TGCAGTGCCACAAGTGGGGGGCATCCTGAAGCTTTCTTT
TRBD2,15,TRBV7-3,many,TRBJ2-3,CASSISGGAVDTQYF,TGTGCCAGCAGCATAAGCGGGGGGGCCGTTGATACGCAGTATTTT
TRBD1,16,TRBV5-6,-,TRBJ2-3,CASSLGGTGDTDTQYF,TGTGCCAGCAGCTTGGGGGGGACAGGGGACACAGATACGCAGTATTTT
TRBD1,18,TRBV24-1,few,TRBJ2-1,CATSDPSLTGGLYNEQFF,TGTGCCACCAGTGATCCAAGCCTAACAGGGGGACTCTACAATGAGCAGTTCTTC
-,13,TRBV19,few,TRBJ2-1,CASSLTDLSEQFF,TGTGCCAGTAGCCTGACTGACTTGTCTGAGCAGTTCTTC
-,13,TRBV29-1,-,TRBJ1-2,CSVERQGEYGYTF,TGCAGCGTTGAAAGGCAGGGTGAATATGGCTACACCTTC
-,14,TRBV10-3,many,TRBJ1-3,CAIREPDSGNTIYF,TGTGCCATCAGGGAGCCGGACAGCGGAAACACCATATATTTT
TRBD1,15,TRBV24-1,few,TRBJ2-7,CATSDDRVGSYEQYF,TGTGCCACCAGTGATGACAGGGTCGGCTCCTACGAGCAGTACTTC
TRBD1,13,TRBV24-1,-,TRBJ2-7,CATSEFDRGEQYF,TGTGCCACCAGTGAGTTTGACAGGGGCGAGCAGTACTTC
-,15,TRBV7-3,-,TRBJ1-1,CASSLGARRNTEAFF,TGTGCCAGCAGTTTAGGGGCCCGACGGAACACTGAAGCTTTCTTT
-,16,TRBV7-9,-,TRBJ1-1,CASSQAAGAMNTEAFF,TGTGCCAGCAGCCAAGCCGCAGGGGCTATGAACACTGAAGCTTTCTTT
TRBD2,15,TRBV20-1,many,TRBJ2-1,CSARGLAGPYNEQFF,TGCAGTGCTAGGGGACTAGCGGGGCCCTACAATGAGCAGTTCTTC
TRBD1,15,TRBV7-3,-,TRBJ1-1,CASSLTGQGNTEAFF,TGTGCCAGCAGCTTAACGGGACAGGGGAACACTGAAGCTTTCTTT
TRBD1,13,TRBV20-1,-,TRBJ1-2,CSASGDRGQGNTF,TGCAGTGCTAGTGGGGACAGGGGGCAGGGCAACACCTTC
-,14,TRBV15,once,TRBJ2-1,CATSSPRGSNEQFF,TGTGCCACCAGCAGCCCGAGGGGAAGCAATGAGCAGTTCTTC
TRBD1,15,TRBV7-3,-,TRBJ2-7,CASSLTPGGIDEQYF,TGTGCCAGCAGCTTAACCCCAGGGGGCATCGACGAGCAGTACTTC